Below, 22 T cell receptor beta chains from the same sample are listed, as sequenced in a study of T cells after posttransplantation cyclophosphamide. TCRdb's copy holds only in-frame clones and misses some; the assay was immunoSEQ multiplex PCR. The table has approximately 19,000 clones, roughly 87% seen once; the top ten hold more than 5.5%. Cyclophosphamide on days +3 and +4 followed busulfan-fludarabine conditioning and a marrow graft. The material was PBMCs, obtained after allogeneic stem cell transplant with posttransplant cyclophosphamide. The receptor set was obtained from a female patient in her forties who received an allogeneic stem cell transplant from a related donor, was CMV-positive, and had no GVHD. A subset of T cells may come from the graft donor.

This clone appeared a few times. V gene TRBV5-6 combines with J gene TRBJ2-5, with TRBD2 matching over 15 bases. In germline, CDR1 is SGHDT, CDR2 YYEEEE. The CDR3 is made up of 17 amino acids. After removal of 2 bases from V and 4 bases from J, the junction contained 6 bases not matched to a gene. The CDR3 loop reads CASSFGLAGGGRETQYF. The DNA for the CDR3 is TGTGCCAGCAGCTTCGGACTAGCGGGAGGGGGGCGAGAGACCCAGTACTTC.

This chain links TRBV9 with TRBJ1-1, with 7 bases that match TRBD1. Trimming cost V 3 bases and J 1 base; bases outside gene matches: 6. The germline V gene has CDR1 SGDLS and CDR2 YYNGEE. CDR3 length: 15 residues. CDR3: CASSETGRKNTEAFF. The CDR3 region has the DNA TGTGCCAGCAGCGAGACAGGGCGGAAGAACACTGAAGCTTTCTTT.

This rearrangement joins TRBV4-3 to TRBJ1-1; no reliable D call. There are 15 residues in the CDR3. The V gene's germline CDR1 is LGHNA and CDR2 YSLEER. Trimming removed 2 bases at V and 5 bases at J, with 15 bases between. CDR3 region: CASSQPDSPWTEAFF. DNA for the CDR3: TGCGCCAGCAGCCAACCCGACTCACCTTGGACTGAAGCTTTCTTT.

The J gene is TRBJ2-1, the V gene TRBV28, with 11 nucleotides matching TRBD2. From germline, CDR1 is MDHEN and CDR2 SYDVKM. The CDR3 runs to 17 residues. V shed 3 bases and J 5 bases; nucleotides not matched to a gene: 9. The CDR3 region is CASSFTSGRSSDNEQFF. Written as DNA, the CDR3 is TGTGCCAGCAGTTTTACTAGCGGGAGATCATCCGACAATGAGCAGTTCTTC.

The chain joins TRBV27 to TRBJ2-3; D possibly corresponds to TRBD1 (5 bases). V lost 6 bases and J lost 3, with 13 bases in between. Germline V lookup: CDR1 MNHEY, CDR2 SMNVEV (reference sequence). The CDR3 totals 14 residues. This CDR3 is CASRSGLETDTQYF. The CDR3 coding sequence is TGTGCCAGCAGATCAGGGTTGGAAACAGATACGCAGTATTTT.

This chain uses TRBV27 with TRBJ2-2; TRBD1 is a possible D gene (5 bases). V lost 3 bases to trimming and J lost 4 bases, with 18 bases between them. Germline lookup yields CDR1 MNHEY and CDR2 SMNVEV (reference sequence). The CDR3 spans 17 residues. The CDR3 coding sequence is TGTGCCAGCAGTTTTATACAAATCCAGGGTAGCACCGGGGAGCTGTTTTTT. Its translation is CASSFIQIQGSTGELFF.

The chain uses TRBV5-8 and TRBJ2-1; 9 nucleotides align to TRBD1. The germline gives CDR1 SGHTS, CDR2 YDEGEE. The CDR3 contains 15 residues. Trimming at V came to 4 bases and at J to 9 bases, leaving 11 bases not matched to a gene. The DNA of the CDR3 is TGTGCCAGCAGCAGCCGGGACAGGGCCATTCGTGAGCAGTTCTTC. The encoded protein is CASSSRDRAIREQFF.

The rearrangement uses TRBV7-9 and TRBJ2-4; TRBD2 is a possible D gene (5 bases). V lost 2 bases, J lost 8 bases, and 10 bases lay in between. Germline CDR1 is SEHNR and CDR2 is FQNEAQ (reference sequence). This CDR3 has 13 residues. The CDR3 sequence: CASSLRPLDIQYF. Here the CDR3 DNA reads TGTGCCAGCAGCTTACGCCCACTAGACATTCAGTACTTC.

This chain joins TRBV2 and TRBJ1-1; 9 bases fit TRBD1. CDR1 is SNHLY, CDR2 FYNNEI, per germline. Trimming took 0 bases from V and 10 from J; bases not matched to a gene: 6. The CDR3 is 14 residues long. CDR3 region: CASSEARGTGLAFF. The CDR3 DNA sequence: TGTGCCAGCAGTGAAGCGCGGGGGACAGGGCTAGCTTTCTTT.

This chain joins TRBV4-3 and TRBJ2-7; 7 bases map to TRBD1. V lost 4 bases to trimming and J lost 4 bases; unmatched junction nucleotides: 4. This CDR3 is 13 amino acids long. Germline CDR1 LGHNA, CDR2 YSLEER. In nucleotides, the CDR3 is TGCGCCAGCAGCCCGGACAGGTCGTACGAGCAGTACTTC. As protein: CASSPDRSYEQYF.

This clone was seen once. The chain uses TRBV7-2 and TRBJ2-1; TRBD2 matches 9 bases. After removal of 0 bases from V and 6 bases from J, the junction contained 3 bases not matched to a gene. The germline V gene has CDR1 SGHTA and CDR2 FQGNSA. This CDR3 is built from 15 residues. The CDR3: CASSLARGGPNEQFF. The CDR3 nucleotides read TGTGCCAGCAGCTTAGCGCGGGGGGGCCCCAATGAGCAGTTCTTC.

The CDR3 coding sequence is TGTGCCTGGGATCGGGACATCAGGGGGACCCAGTACTTC. This encodes CAWDRDIRGTQYF. This sequence joins TRBV30 and TRBJ2-5, with a weak D call TRBD1 (6 bases). V was pared by 5 bases and J by 7 bases, with 17 bases between. The CDR3 length is 13 residues. From germline, CDR1 is GTSNPN and CDR2 SVGIG (reference sequence).

The chain employs TRBV9 and TRBJ2-7, with 8 bases that match TRBD1. V dropped 2 bases and J dropped 0; count of bases not matched to a gene: 7. CDR3 length: 16 amino acids. Per germline, CDR1 SGDLS and CDR2 YYNGEE. CDR3 amino acids: CASSVDDRGGSYEQYF. CDR3 coding DNA: TGTGCCAGCAGCGTCGATGACAGGGGTGGCTCCTACGAGCAGTACTTC. The variable domain in full, completed from reference TRBV9 and TRBJ2-7, reads DSGVTQTPKHLITATGQRVTLRCSPRSGDLSVYWYQQSLDQGLQFLIQYYNGEERAKGNILERFSAQQFPDLHSELNLSSLELGDSALYFCASSVDDRGGSYEQYFGPGTRLTVT.

The chain links TRBV19 to TRBJ2-7, with D possibly being TRBD1 (5 bases). The CDR3 has 14 residues. V lost 3 bases and J lost 6, with 15 bases in between. Per the germline V gene, CDR1 is LNHDA and CDR2 is SQIVND (reference sequence). The CDR3 reads CASSIARVNSEQYF. The CDR3 bases are TGTGCCAGTAGTATCGCCAGGGTTAATAGCGAGCAGTACTTC.

The chain joins TRBV9 to TRBJ2-1, with 10 positions matching TRBD2. The CDR3 loop spans 17 amino acids. The V and J ends lost 3 bases and 4 bases, in that order; junction bases with no gene match: 10. Germline values: CDR1 SGDLS, CDR2 YYNGEE. CDR3: CASSAGSGRPFYNEQFF. In DNA, the CDR3 is TGTGCCAGCAGCGCTGGTAGCGGGAGGCCCTTTTACAATGAGCAGTTCTTC.

The V gene is TRBV23-1, the J gene TRBJ2-7; no definite D call. TRBV23-1 is noted as an ORF with a role that remains uncertain. The CDR3 consists of 13 residues. Deletions cut 0 bases from V and 2 bases from J, with 5 bases between. The CDR3 loop is CASSQSRTYEQYF. CDR3 coding DNA: TGCGCCAGCAGTCAATCGAGAACCTACGAGCAGTACTTC.

The chain links TRBV30 to TRBJ2-7, with TRBD2 identical over 7 bases. Germline assignment: CDR1 GTSNPN and CDR2 SVGIG (reference sequence). CDR3 size: 16 residues. The ends lost 0 bases at V and 0 bases at J; junction bases unmatched: 8. The CDR3 loop reads CAWSVFGAGDSYEQYF. In nucleotides, the CDR3 is TGTGCCTGGAGTGTCTTCGGGGCGGGAGACTCCTACGAGCAGTACTTC.

This chain connects TRBV19 to TRBJ1-5; D not resolved. The germline V gene encodes CDR1 LNHDA and CDR2 SQIVND (reference sequence). The CDR3 has 16 residues. Trimming took off 6 bases at V and 3 bases at J, with 18 bases between the two ends. CDR3 sequence: CASSQAPRSSNQPQHF. The CDR3 DNA reads as TGTGCCAGTAGCCAGGCGCCCCGCAGCTCCAATCAGCCCCAGCATTTT.

The J gene is TRBJ2-7, the V gene TRBV4-1; the D is unclear. This CDR3 contains 13 residues. Germline lookup yields CDR1 MGHRA and CDR2 YSYEKL. V was cut by 0 bases and J by 2 bases, with 5 bases left in between. CDR3 DNA: TGCGCCAGCAGCCAAGATAGAACCTACGAGCAGTACTTC. Its translation: CASSQDRTYEQYF.

The chain joins TRBV14 to TRBJ2-7, with D maybe TRBD2 (5 bases). From germline, CDR1 is SGHDN and CDR2 FVKESK. Trimming removed 4 bases at V and 3 bases at J, with 16 bases between. This CDR3 contains 15 residues. The DNA of the CDR3 is TGTGCCAGCAGCCCCCGGGGAGAGCTATACTACGAGCAGTACTTC. This gives the protein CASSPRGELYYEQYF.

This chain uses TRBV2 with TRBJ2-5, with 7 bases lining up with TRBD2. The V gene end was trimmed by 4 bases and the J gene end by 5 bases; junction bases not matched to a gene: 4. The germline gives CDR1 SNHLY, CDR2 FYNNEI. CDR3 length equals 13 residues. The CDR3 bases are TGTGCCAGCAGTGGGAGAGCGGGGGAGACCCAGTACTTC. It yields the protein CASSGRAGETQYF.

This rearrangement joins TRBV4-1 to TRBJ2-7, with 8 bases fitting TRBD1. CDR1 and CDR2 from the germline V gene are MGHRA and YSYEKL. V was clipped by 4 bases and J by 3 bases; unmatched bases: 8. This CDR3 contains 15 residues. The chain's CDR3 is CASSPSGTGDYEQYF. CDR3 DNA: TGCGCCAGCAGCCCATCCGGGACAGGAGACTACGAGCAGTACTTC.